This T cell receptor (beta chain) was found in a study of T cell responses to AZD1222 COVID-19 vaccine. The study, taken as a whole, reports: White British ancestry dominated among donors, who included more females, and clonal diversity was possibly underestimated. Seropositivity was recorded at baseline in only 5 or 6 AZD1222 recipients.

A note on this clone: What it binds is not known.

This table comes from immunoSEQ multiplex PCR, and its TCRdb copy is limited to in-frame clones, with some not included. The sample lists around 160,000 clones; approximately 88% were seen once. This receptor was obtained from an adult in good health. This material consisted of peripheral blood, taken on day 0 of AZD1222 vaccination.

CDR3 amino acids: CASSWEGTEAFF. CDR3 nucleotide sequence: TGTGCCAGCAGCTGGGAGGGGACTGAAGCTTTCTTT. The chain couples TRBV7-9 to TRBJ1-1, with D possibly TRBD1 on 5 matching bases. Germline V gives CDR1 SEHNR, CDR2 FQNEAQ (reference sequence). V was clipped by 4 bases and J by 5 bases, with 8 bases between them. The CDR3 sequence is 12 residues long.